This TCR beta chain was documented in a study of blood T cells in healthy people across ages. Through a sample-barcoded 5' primer and a J-beta primer mix, a second PCR was run for about 6 to 11 cycles. Using its own MiXCR run on the 5' RACE reads, TCRdb lists one record per CDR3 protein. The data contain approximately 810,000 distinct CDR3 sequences, 35% to 40% of them singletons. Trimming removed 3 bases at V and 2 bases at J, with 17 bases between. The germline CDR1 and CDR2 sequences are DFQATT and SNEGSKA (reference sequence). The CDR3 sequence is 15 residues long. The TCR was taken from a man in his late teens or twenties in good health. The chain recombines TRBV20-1 with TRBJ2-7, with TRBD2 as a possible D gene (6 bases). The sequenced sample consisted of blood. CDR3 coding DNA: TGCAGTGCTAGTGGGAGGACGGGCGGGACCTACGAGCAGTACTTC. Encoded protein: CSASGRTGGTYEQYF.